A single sample is the source of the 21 T cell receptor beta chains below, sequenced in a study of T cells in Graves' hyperthyroidism and ophthalmopathy. Using RNA transcripts as the source, TCR beta CDR3 regions were amplified. A first-round RT-PCR of the TCR CDR3 used the HTBI primer set. TCRdb reprocessed the multiplex PCR reads with MiXCR, giving one entry per CDR3 protein. The table shows around 690,000 distinct CDR3 sequences, with 15% to 20% occurring only once. Specimen: blood. The receptor source for this set is a man aged 50 or older with Graves' hyperthyroidism.

This clonotype was counted at least ten times. The chain links TRBV2 to TRBJ2-1, with D maybe TRBD1 (7 bases). There are 14 residues in the CDR3. Per germline, CDR1 SNHLY and CDR2 FYNNEI. V shed 2 bases and J shed 8 bases, with 13 bases lying between them. The CDR3 loop is CASSEQGGTDEQFF. The CDR3 coding sequence is TGTGCCAGCAGTGAACAGGGGGGAACGGATGAGCAGTTCTTC.

This clonotype was observed at least ten times. CDR3 DNA: TGTGCTAGTGGTTTGGGGCTAGCGGAGGGGTGGGATACGCAGTATTTT. This translates into CASGLGLAEGWDTQYF. The chain carries TRBV12-5 and TRBJ2-3, with TRBD2 matching 7 bases. Germline assignment: CDR1 LGHNT and CDR2 FRNRAP. The CDR3 is 16 residues long. V trimming: 1 base; J trimming: 6 bases; junction bases outside the gene matches: 10.

This clonotype has a count of ten or more. The V call is TRBV12-3 or TRBV12-4, the J call TRBJ1-1, with D uncertain. V lost 4 bases and J lost 1, with 10 bases in between. The CDR3 loop spans 14 amino acids. The CDR3 coding sequence is TGTGCCAGCAGTTGGGGTCAGGCGAACACTGAAGCTTTCTTT. It specifies CASSWGQANTEAFF.

V gene TRBV5-1 combines with J gene TRBJ2-5, with 7 positions matching TRBD1. V shed 4 bases and J 7 bases; nucleotides not matched to a gene: 13. CDR3 size: 15 residues. CDR1 SGHRS and CDR2 YFSETQ come from the germline V gene. In DNA form, the CDR3 reads TGCGCCAGCAGCGGGCAAGGGACAGACAAAGGGACCCAGTACTTC. As protein: CASSGQGTDKGTQYF.

This clonotype was seen many times. V is TRBV28 and J is TRBJ1-5; a possible D gene is TRBD1 (6 bases). The CDR3 is 14 residues long. Per germline, CDR1 MDHEN and CDR2 SYDVKM. With 8 bases removed from V and 4 bases from J, the gap between germline ends came to 15 bases. The CDR3 loop reads CASLQGFFNQPQHF. The CDR3 DNA sequence: TGTGCCAGCCTACAGGGATTCTTTAATCAGCCCCAGCATTTT.

The chain uses TRBV28 and TRBJ2-1; D unclear. The germline V and J ends were trimmed by 6 bases and 0 bases, with 15 bases remaining between them. The germline V gene encodes CDR1 MDHEN and CDR2 SYDVKM. The CDR3 totals 16 residues. CDR3 sequence (DNA): TGTGCCAGCAGCAATCCTAGGGTGAGCTCCTACAATGAGCAGTTCTTC. It yields the protein CASSNPRVSSYNEQFF.

CDR3 in DNA: TGCGCCAGCAGCCAAACGGAGAAAGAGACCCAGTACTTC. It specifies CASSQTEKETQYF. The chain combines TRBV4-1 with TRBJ2-5; D gene uncertain. The germline gives CDR1 MGHRA, CDR2 YSYEKL. The CDR3 has 13 residues. V lost 2 bases and J 3 bases, leaving 7 bases between the germline ends.

The sample holds many counts of this clonotype. This rearrangement joins TRBV28 to TRBJ1-2; a weak D match, TRBD1 (6 bases). V lost 4 bases and J 4 bases, leaving 19 bases between the germline ends. The CDR3 spans 16 residues. Germline V gene data show CDR1 as MDHEN and CDR2 as SYDVKM. The CDR3 DNA follows: TGTGCCAGCAGTTCCCCGTTAAAGACAGGCGGCTATGGCTACACCTTC. This sequence encodes CASSSPLKTGGYGYTF.

In its sample, this clonotype was seen many times. This sequence joins TRBV27 and TRBJ2-1, with TRBD2 matching over 9 bases. J was trimmed by 4 bases and V by 7 bases; bases with no gene match: 8. Germline V gives CDR1 MNHEY, CDR2 SMNVEV (reference sequence). CDR3 length: 15 amino acids. CDR3 in amino acids: CASTLDSGRYNEQFF. The CDR3 bases are TGTGCCAGCACCCTAGATAGCGGGAGATACAATGAGCAGTTCTTC.

Note on this clonotype: At one end the junction does not follow the germline gene, possibly because of a read error. The chain is built from TRBV7-9 and TRBJ1-2; D gene ambiguous. Germline lookup yields CDR1 SEHNR and CDR2 FQNEAQ (reference sequence). This CDR3 spans 14 amino acids. CDR3 DNA: TGTACCAGCAGCTTAGATGGCCTCCTCTATGGCTACACCTTC. Translating it yields CTSSLDGLLYGYTF.

There are many counts of this clonotype. V gene TRBV20-1 combines with J gene TRBJ2-1, with D possibly being TRBD2 (6 bases). The CDR3 spans 17 residues. Trimming pared 3 bases from V and 3 bases from J, leaving 21 bases between. The germline CDR1 and CDR2 sequences are DFQATT and SNEGSKA (reference sequence). The CDR3 region is CSARPFGGAPFYNEQFF. CDR3 bases: TGCAGTGCTAGGCCTTTTGGAGGGGCTCCCTTCTACAATGAGCAGTTCTTC.

This clonotype was detected ten times or more. The gene calls are TRBV4-3 and TRBJ1-1; D call uncertain. The V and J ends lost 4 bases and 1 base respectively, with 13 bases between them. There are 15 residues in the CDR3. Germline V gene data show CDR1 as LGHNA and CDR2 as YSLEER. CDR3 protein: CASSRKTGGNTEAFF. The CDR3, as DNA: TGCGCCAGCAGCCGCAAGACGGGCGGGAACACTGAAGCTTTCTTT.

This chain uses TRBV29-1 with TRBJ2-1; 15 bases line up with TRBD2. Germline V CDR1 and CDR2: SQVTM, ANQGSEA. CDR3 size: 15 residues. Trimming at V came to 8 bases and at J to 2 bases, leaving 4 bases not matched to a gene. The CDR3, as DNA: TGCAGCACCCGGACTAGCGGGAGGGCCTACAATGAGCAGTTCTTC. Translating it yields CSTRTSGRAYNEQFF.

The rearrangement uses TRBV4-1 and TRBJ2-6; possibly TRBD2 for D (6 bases). Per germline, CDR1 MGHRA and CDR2 YSYEKL. V lost 2 bases and J lost 0, with 8 bases in between. The CDR3 contains 16 residues. The CDR3 nucleotides are TGCGCCAGCAGCCAATACGGGAGCTCTGGGGCCAACGTCCTGACTTTC. Its protein is CASSQYGSSGANVLTF.

The sample holds many counts of this clonotype. The chain joins TRBV28 to TRBJ1-2, with TRBD1 matching 7 bases. This CDR3 is 15 amino acids long. V lost 5 bases to trimming and J lost 4 bases; unmatched junction nucleotides: 10. Germline-derived CDR1 and CDR2 are MDHEN and SYDVKM. This CDR3 is CASSPTGIASYGYTF. The CDR3 DNA sequence: TGTGCCAGCAGTCCGACAGGGATCGCCTCCTATGGCTACACCTTC.

The chain's CDR3 is CASSVGDLYEQFF. Written as DNA, the CDR3 is TGTGCCAGCAGCGTAGGGGATCTATATGAGCAGTTCTTC. The gene calls are TRBV9 and TRBJ2-1; D remains unclear. CDR3 length: 13 residues. Per the germline V gene, CDR1 is SGDLS and CDR2 is YYNGEE. With 0 bases removed from V and 8 bases from J, the gap between germline ends came to 9 bases.

This chain connects TRBV30 to TRBJ1-5; D call uncertain. CDR3 length: 14 amino acids. The germline V and J ends were trimmed by 3 bases and 10 bases, with 19 bases remaining between them. Germline V lookup: CDR1 GTSNPN, CDR2 SVGIG (reference sequence). The CDR3 here is CAWSAGGSISPQHF. The DNA of the CDR3 is TGTGCCTGGAGCGCCGGAGGCAGCATCAGCCCCCAGCATTTT.

The gene calls are TRBV12-3 or TRBV12-4 and TRBJ1-2; 9 nucleotides align to TRBD1. CDR3 size: 14 residues. The trim removed 6 bases at V and 9 bases at J, leaving 11 bases unmatched. DNA for the CDR3: TGTGCCAGCAGCTCAGGGGACAGGGCGGATAGCTACACCTTC. Residues: CASSSGDRADSYTF.

The table lists this clonotype with many counts. V usage is TRBV14 and J usage is TRBJ2-7; no reliable D call. There are 14 residues in the CDR3. V gave up 1 base and J gave up 6 bases, with 13 bases separating them. Germline values: CDR1 SGHDN, CDR2 FVKESK. This CDR3 reads CASSQASPRVEQYF. CDR3 in DNA: TGTGCCAGCAGCCAAGCTTCTCCCCGGGTCGAGCAGTACTTC.

The rearrangement joins TRBV2 to TRBJ1-4; a possible D gene is TRBD1 (5 bases). V was shortened by 3 bases and J by 5 bases, with 10 bases between the two germline ends. This CDR3 contains 14 residues. Germline V gene lookup returns CDR1 SNHLY and CDR2 FYNNEI. The CDR3 spells CASSEDIENEKLFF. CDR3 DNA sequence: TGTGCCAGCAGTGAGGACATTGAGAATGAAAAACTGTTTTTT.

This clonotype was seen just once. This may be a read error: a much more frequent sequence differs by one nucleotide. The rearrangement links TRBV7-2 to TRBJ2-7; 7 bases map to TRBD1. The CDR3 contains 14 residues. With 4 bases clipped from V and 4 bases from J, the junction kept 7 bases outside the gene matches. Germline CDR1 SGHTA, CDR2 FQGNSA. The chain's CDR3 is CASSSGGILYEQYF. Written as DNA, the CDR3 is TGTGCCAGCAGCTCAGGGGGAATTCTTTACGAGCAGTACTTC.